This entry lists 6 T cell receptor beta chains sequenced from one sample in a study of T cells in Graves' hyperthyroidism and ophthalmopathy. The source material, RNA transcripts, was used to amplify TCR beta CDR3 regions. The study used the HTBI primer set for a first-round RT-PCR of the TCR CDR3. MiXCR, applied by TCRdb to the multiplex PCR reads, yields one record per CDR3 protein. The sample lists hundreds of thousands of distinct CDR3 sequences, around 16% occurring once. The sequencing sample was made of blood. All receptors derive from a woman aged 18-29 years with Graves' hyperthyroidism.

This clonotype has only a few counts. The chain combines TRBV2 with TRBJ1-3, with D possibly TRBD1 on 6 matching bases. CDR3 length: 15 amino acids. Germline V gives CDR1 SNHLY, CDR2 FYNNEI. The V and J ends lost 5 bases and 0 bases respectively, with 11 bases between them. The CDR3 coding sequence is TGTGCCAGCAGTCTAGACAGGTACTCTGGAAACACCATATATTTT. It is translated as CASSLDRYSGNTIYF.

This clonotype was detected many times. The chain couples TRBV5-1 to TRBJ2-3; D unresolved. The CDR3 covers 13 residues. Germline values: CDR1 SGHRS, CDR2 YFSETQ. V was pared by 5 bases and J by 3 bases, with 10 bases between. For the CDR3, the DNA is TGCGCCAGCAGGATGGGCGGAACAGATACGCAGTATTTT. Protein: CASRMGGTDTQYF.

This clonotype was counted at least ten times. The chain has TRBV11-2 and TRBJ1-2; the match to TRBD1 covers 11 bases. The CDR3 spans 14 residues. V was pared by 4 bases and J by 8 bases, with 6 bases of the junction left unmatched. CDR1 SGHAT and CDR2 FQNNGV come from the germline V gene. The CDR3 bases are TGTGCCAGCAGCTATCGGACAGGGGGCGAAGGCTACACCTTC. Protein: CASSYRTGGEGYTF.

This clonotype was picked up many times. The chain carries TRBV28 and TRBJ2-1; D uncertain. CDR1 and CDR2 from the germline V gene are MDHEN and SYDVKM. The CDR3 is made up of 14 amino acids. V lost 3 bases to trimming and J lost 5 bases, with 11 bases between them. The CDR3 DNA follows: TGTGCCAGCAGTTTCCGACCGACCCACAATGAGCAGTTCTTC. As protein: CASSFRPTHNEQFF.

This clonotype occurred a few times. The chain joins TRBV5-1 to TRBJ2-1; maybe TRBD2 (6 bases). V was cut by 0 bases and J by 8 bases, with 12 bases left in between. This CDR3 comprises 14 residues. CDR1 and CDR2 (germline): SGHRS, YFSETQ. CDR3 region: CASSLAGGTDEQFF. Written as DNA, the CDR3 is TGCGCCAGCAGCTTGGCCGGAGGGACTGATGAGCAGTTCTTC.

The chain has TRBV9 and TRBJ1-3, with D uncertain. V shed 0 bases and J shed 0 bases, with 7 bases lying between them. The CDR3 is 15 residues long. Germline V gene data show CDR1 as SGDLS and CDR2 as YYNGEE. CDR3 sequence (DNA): TGTGCCAGCAGCGTAGATGTAAGCTCTGGAAACACCATATATTTT. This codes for CASSVDVSSGNTIYF. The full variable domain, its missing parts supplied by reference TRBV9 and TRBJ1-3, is DSGVTQTPKHLITATGQRVTLRCSPRSGDLSVYWYQQSLDQGLQFLIQYYNGEERAKGNILERFSAQQFPDLHSELNLSSLELGDSALYFCASSVDVSSGNTIYFGEGSWLTVV.